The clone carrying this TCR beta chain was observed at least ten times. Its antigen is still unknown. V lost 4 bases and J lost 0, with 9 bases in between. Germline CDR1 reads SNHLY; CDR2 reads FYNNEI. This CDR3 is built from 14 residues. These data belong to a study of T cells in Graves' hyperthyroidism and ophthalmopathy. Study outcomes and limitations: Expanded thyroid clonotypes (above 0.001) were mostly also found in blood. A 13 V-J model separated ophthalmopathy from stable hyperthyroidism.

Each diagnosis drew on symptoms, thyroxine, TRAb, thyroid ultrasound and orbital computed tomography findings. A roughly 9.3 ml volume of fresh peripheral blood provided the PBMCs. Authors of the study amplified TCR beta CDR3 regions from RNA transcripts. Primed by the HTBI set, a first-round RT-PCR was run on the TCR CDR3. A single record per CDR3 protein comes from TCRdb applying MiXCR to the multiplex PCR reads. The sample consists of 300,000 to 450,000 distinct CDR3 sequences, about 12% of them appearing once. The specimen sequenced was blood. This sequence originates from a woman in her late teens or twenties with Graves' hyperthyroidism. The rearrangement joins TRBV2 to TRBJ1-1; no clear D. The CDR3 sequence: CASSGRTVNTEAFF. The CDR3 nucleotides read TGTGCCAGCAGTGGCAGGACGGTGAACACTGAAGCTTTCTTT.